This T cell receptor beta chain was recorded in a study of T-cell reconstitution after alpha-beta-depleted transplantation in children. During its preparation, the TCRbeta library received unique molecular identifiers. MiXCR, run by TCRdb on the PCR reads, gives a single entry per CDR3 protein. The sample consists of tens of thousands of distinct CDR3 sequences, 6% to 8% of them appearing once. This clonotype was recorded a few times. This CDR3 has 16 amino acids. Germline CDR1 SSHAT, CDR2 FNYEAQ (reference sequence). V gave up 7 bases and J gave up 2 bases; unmatched junction bases: 10. The chain employs TRBV7-7 and TRBJ2-5; 10 bases align to TRBD2. The sequence came from a human donor who donated a stem cell graft to a child with acute lymphoblastic leukemia. The input for sequencing was PBMCs from the stem cell graft donor, taken from the stem cell graft. The CDR3 DNA sequence: TGTGCCAGCAAAGCTCAAAGCGGGGGGGGACAAGAGACCCAGTACTTC. Protein: CASKAQSGGGQETQYF. Filled out from reference TRBV7-7 and TRBJ2-5, the complete variable domain reads GAGVSQSPRYKVTKRGQDVTLRCDPISSHATLYWYQQALGQGPEFLTYFNYEAQPDKSGLPSDRFSAERPEGSISTLTIQRTEQRDSAMYRCASKAQSGGGQETQYFGPGTRLLVL.